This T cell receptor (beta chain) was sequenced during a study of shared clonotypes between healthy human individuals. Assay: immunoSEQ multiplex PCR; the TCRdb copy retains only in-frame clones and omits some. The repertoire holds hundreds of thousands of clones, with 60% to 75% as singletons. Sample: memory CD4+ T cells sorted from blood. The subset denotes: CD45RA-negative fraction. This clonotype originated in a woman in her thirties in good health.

CDR3 residues: CASSYSGRNFEAFF. As DNA, the CDR3 is TGTGCCAGCAGTTACTCGGGACGGAACTTTGAAGCTTTCTTT. The chain has TRBV6-5 and TRBJ1-1; possibly TRBD1 for D (5 bases). This CDR3 region has 14 residues. Per the germline V gene, CDR1 is MNHEY and CDR2 is SVGAGI. V lost 0 bases to trimming and J lost 7 bases, with 12 bases between them.